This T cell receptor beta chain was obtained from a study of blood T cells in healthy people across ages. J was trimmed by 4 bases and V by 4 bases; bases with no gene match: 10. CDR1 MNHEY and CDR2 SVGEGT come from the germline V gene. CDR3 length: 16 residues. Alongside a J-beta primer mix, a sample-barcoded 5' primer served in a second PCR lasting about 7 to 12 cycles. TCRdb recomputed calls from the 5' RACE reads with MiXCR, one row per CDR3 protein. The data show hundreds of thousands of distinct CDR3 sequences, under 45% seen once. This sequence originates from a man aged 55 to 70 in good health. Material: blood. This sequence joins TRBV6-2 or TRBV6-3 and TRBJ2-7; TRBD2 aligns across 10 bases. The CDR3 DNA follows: TGTGCCAGCAGTTTTTCCGGGACTAGCGAGATATACGAGCAGTACTTC. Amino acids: CASSFSGTSEIYEQYF.